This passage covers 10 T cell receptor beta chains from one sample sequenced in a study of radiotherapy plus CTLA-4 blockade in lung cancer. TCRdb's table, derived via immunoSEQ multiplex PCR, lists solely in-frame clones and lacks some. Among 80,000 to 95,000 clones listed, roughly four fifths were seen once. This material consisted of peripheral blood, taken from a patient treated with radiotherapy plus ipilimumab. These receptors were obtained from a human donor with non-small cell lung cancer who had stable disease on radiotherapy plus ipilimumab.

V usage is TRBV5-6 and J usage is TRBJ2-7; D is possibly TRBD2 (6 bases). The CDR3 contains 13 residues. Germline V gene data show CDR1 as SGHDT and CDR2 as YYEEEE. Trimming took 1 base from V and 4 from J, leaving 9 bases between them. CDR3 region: CASSLLAKYEQYF. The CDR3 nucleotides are TGTGCCAGCAGCTTGCTAGCGAAATACGAGCAGTACTTC.

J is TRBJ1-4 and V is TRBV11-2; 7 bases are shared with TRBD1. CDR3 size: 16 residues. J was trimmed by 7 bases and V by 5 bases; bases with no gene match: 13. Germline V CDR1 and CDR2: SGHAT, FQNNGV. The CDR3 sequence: CASSQRQTGLGEKLFF. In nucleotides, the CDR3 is TGTGCCAGCAGCCAGCGCCAGACAGGGTTGGGTGAAAAACTGTTTTTT.

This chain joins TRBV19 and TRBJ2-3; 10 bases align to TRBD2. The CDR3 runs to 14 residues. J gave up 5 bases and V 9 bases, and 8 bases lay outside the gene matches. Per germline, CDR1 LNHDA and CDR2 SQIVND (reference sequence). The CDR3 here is CASNLAGAGDTQYF. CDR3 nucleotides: TGTGCCAGCAATCTAGCGGGAGCGGGAGATACGCAGTATTTT.

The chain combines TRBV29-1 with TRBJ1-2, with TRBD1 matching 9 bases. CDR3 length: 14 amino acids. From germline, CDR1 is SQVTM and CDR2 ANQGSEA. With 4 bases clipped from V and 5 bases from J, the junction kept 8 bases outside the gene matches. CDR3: CSVAGQGHQYGYTF. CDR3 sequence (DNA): TGCAGCGTTGCGGGACAGGGACACCAGTATGGCTACACCTTC. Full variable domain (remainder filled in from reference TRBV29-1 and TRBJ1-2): SAVISQKPSRDICQRGTSLTIQCQVDSQVTMMFWYRQQPGQSLTLIATANQGSEATYESGFVIDKFPISRPNLTFSTLTVSNMSPEDSSIYLCSVAGQGHQYGYTFGSGTRLTVV.

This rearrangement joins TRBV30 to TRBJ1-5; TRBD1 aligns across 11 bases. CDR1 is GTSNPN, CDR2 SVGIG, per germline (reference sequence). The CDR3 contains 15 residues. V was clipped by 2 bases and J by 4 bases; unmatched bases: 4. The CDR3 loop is CAWSFGTGGNQPQHF. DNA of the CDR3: TGTGCCTGGAGTTTCGGGACAGGGGGTAATCAGCCCCAGCATTTT.

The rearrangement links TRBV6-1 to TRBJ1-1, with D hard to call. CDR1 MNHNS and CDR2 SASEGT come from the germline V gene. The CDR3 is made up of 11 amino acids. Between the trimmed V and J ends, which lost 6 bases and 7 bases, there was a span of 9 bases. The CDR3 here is CASSPLDEAFF. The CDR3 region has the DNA TGTGCCAGCAGCCCTCTGGATGAAGCTTTCTTT.

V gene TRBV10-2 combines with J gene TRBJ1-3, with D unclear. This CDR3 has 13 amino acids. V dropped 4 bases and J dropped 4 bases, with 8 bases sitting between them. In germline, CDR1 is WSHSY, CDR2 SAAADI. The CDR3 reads CASSGSRGNTIYF. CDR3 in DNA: TGCGCCAGCAGTGGGAGCAGGGGAAACACCATATATTTT.

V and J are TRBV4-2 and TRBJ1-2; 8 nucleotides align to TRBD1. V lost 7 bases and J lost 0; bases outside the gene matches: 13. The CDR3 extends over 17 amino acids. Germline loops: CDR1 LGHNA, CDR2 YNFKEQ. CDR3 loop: CASTQGTGGRPNYGYTF. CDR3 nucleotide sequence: TGTGCCAGCACTCAAGGGACAGGAGGGCGCCCTAACTATGGCTACACCTTC.

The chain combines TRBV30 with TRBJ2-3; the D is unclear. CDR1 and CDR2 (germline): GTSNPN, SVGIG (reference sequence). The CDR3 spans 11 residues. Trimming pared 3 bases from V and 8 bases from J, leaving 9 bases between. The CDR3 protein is CAWSEGGTQYF. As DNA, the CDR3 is TGTGCCTGGAGCGAAGGTGGTACGCAGTATTTT.

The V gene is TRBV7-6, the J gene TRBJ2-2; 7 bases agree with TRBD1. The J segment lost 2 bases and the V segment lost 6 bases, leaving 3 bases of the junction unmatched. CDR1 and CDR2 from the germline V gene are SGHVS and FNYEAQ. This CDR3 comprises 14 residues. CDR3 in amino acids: CASRRDSNTGELFF. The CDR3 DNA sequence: TGTGCCAGCAGACGGGACAGCAACACCGGGGAGCTGTTTTTT.